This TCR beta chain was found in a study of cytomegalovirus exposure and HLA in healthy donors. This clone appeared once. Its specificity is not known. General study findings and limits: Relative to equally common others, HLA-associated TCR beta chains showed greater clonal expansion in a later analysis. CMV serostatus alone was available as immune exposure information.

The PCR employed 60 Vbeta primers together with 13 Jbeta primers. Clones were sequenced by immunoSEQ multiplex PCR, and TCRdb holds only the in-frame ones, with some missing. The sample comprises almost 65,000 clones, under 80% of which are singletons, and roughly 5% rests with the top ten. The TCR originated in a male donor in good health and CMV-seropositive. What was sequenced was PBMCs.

CDR3 region: CASSLEPGIEGEKLFF. The CDR3 coding sequence is TGTGCCAGCAGCTTAGAGCCCGGGATCGAAGGTGAAAAACTGTTTTTT. The rearrangement uses TRBV11-1 and TRBJ1-4; D is undetermined. Trimming removed 1 base at V and 7 bases at J, with 16 bases between. Germline V lookup: CDR1 SGHAT, CDR2 FQDESV (reference sequence). The CDR3 has 16 residues.